The present TCR beta chain was sequenced within a study of regulatory T cells in long-lasting Graves disease. Time point in this sample: newly diagnosed GD, antithyroid drugs for less than 3 months. PBMC RNA served as the TCR library source. Diagnosis followed American Thyroid Association guidelines for Graves' disease. In Xi'an, China, an endocrinology department was the source of patients. This clonotype was detected ten times or more. Investigators prepared the TCR beta libraries by applying iRepertoire HTBI primers and Arm-PCR of CDR3 regions. TCRdb reprocessed the multiplex PCR reads with MiXCR, giving one entry per CDR3 protein. This sample has some 250,000 distinct CDR3 sequences, with 18% found just once. The same data also went into a second study, on T cells in Graves' hyperthyroidism and ophthalmopathy. This second study notes: Blood also held most thyroid clonotypes expanded beyond 0.001.

The TCR originated in a woman younger than 45 with Graves disease. The input for sequencing was peripheral blood mononuclear cells (PBMCs), taken at new diagnosis, from a patient treated with antithyroid drugs.

Here the CDR3 reads CASSGLTDGYTF. CDR3 in DNA: TGTGCCAGCTCAGGGTTAACTGATGGCTACACCTTC. The V gene is TRBV18, the J gene TRBJ1-2; no definite D call. The CDR3 extends over 12 amino acids. Germline V CDR1 and CDR2: KGHSH, LQKENI. V was clipped by 5 bases and J by 6 bases, with 10 bases between them.